These T cell receptor beta chains were read from a single sample in a study of blood T cell repertoires in COVID-19. Libraries were prepared by immunoSEQ multiplex PCR; TCRdb keeps only in-frame clonotypes and omits some of them. Of 360,000 or so clones in the sample, about 90% are singletons; the top ten hold over 0.9%. The sequenced material came from PBMCs or T cells enriched from blood (not recorded which). The receptor source for this set is a woman aged 25 to 45 who had been exposed to COVID-19. The CDR3 runs from the conserved cysteine through the conserved F or W. The order of the fields is clone size, J gene, D gene, V gene, CDR3 length, CDR3 protein, CDR3 DNA. D genes are given only for firm matches. Clone size, where shown, is once, few, many, or a class for clones that have expanded.

abundance: once; j_gene: TRBJ2-5; d_gene: TRBD2; v_gene: TRBV3-1/TRBV3-2; len: 17; CDR3aa: CASSQPTGLAGKETQYF; CDR3nt: TGTGCCAGCAGCCAACCAACTGGACTAGCGGGAAAAGAGACCCAGTACTTC
abundance: .; j_gene: TRBJ1-1; d_gene: TRBD1; v_gene: TRBV19; len: 13; CDR3aa: CASGTGVNTEAFF; CDR3nt: TGTGCCAGCGGTACAGGGGTGAACACTGAAGCTTTCTTT
abundance: .; j_gene: TRBJ2-1; d_gene: TRBD2; v_gene: TRBV20-1; len: 12; CDR3aa: CSASTSGRGQFF; CDR3nt: TGCAGTGCTAGTACTAGCGGGAGGGGGCAGTTCTTC
abundance: .; j_gene: TRBJ2-7; d_gene: .; v_gene: TRBV9; len: 15; CDR3aa: CASSVVGGTIYEQYF; CDR3nt: TGTGCCAGCAGCGTAGTAGGGGGAACCATCTACGAGCAGTACTTC
abundance: many; j_gene: TRBJ2-1; d_gene: TRBD2; v_gene: TRBV19; len: 16; CDR3aa: CASSIQLAGEGNEQFF; CDR3nt: TGTGCCAGTAGTATTCAACTAGCGGGAGAAGGCAATGAGCAGTTCTTC
abundance: .; j_gene: TRBJ2-3; d_gene: .; v_gene: TRBV2; len: 14; CDR3aa: CATPAGMGTDTQYF; CDR3nt: TGTGCCACCCCGGCGGGTATGGGCACAGATACGCAGTATTTT
abundance: .; j_gene: TRBJ1-1; d_gene: .; v_gene: TRBV18; len: 14; CDR3aa: CASSPGLLNTEAFF; CDR3nt: TGTGCCAGCTCACCGGGCTTGCTGAACACTGAAGCTTTCTTT
abundance: once; j_gene: TRBJ1-1; d_gene: .; v_gene: TRBV28; len: 12; CDR3aa: CASSPGRGRAFF; CDR3nt: TGTGCCAGCAGCCCCGGACGGGGGAGGGCTTTCTTT
abundance: .; j_gene: TRBJ1-1; d_gene: .; v_gene: TRBV6-4; len: 13; CDR3aa: CASSDSLGAEAFF; CDR3nt: TGTGCCAGCAGTGACTCCCTAGGGGCAGAAGCTTTCTTT
abundance: .; j_gene: TRBJ1-5; d_gene: .; v_gene: TRBV24-1; len: 16; CDR3aa: CATSDSRTDSNQPQHF; CDR3nt: TGTGCCACCAGTGATTCGCGGACAGATAGCAATCAGCCCCAGCATTTT
abundance: .; j_gene: TRBJ1-6; d_gene: .; v_gene: TRBV19; len: 16; CDR3aa: CASRPGQFGGNSPLHF; CDR3nt: TGTGCCAGTAGGCCCGGACAGTTTGGGGGCAATTCACCCCTCCACTTT
abundance: .; j_gene: TRBJ2-7; d_gene: TRBD1; v_gene: TRBV28; len: 15; CDR3aa: CASSTTTGSAHEQYF; CDR3nt: TGTGCCAGCAGTACGACGACAGGGTCGGCGCACGAGCAGTACTTC
abundance: .; j_gene: TRBJ2-6; d_gene: .; v_gene: TRBV6-5; len: 15; CDR3aa: CATMGGVGGANVLTF; CDR3nt: TGTGCCACCATGGGGGGTGTCGGTGGGGCCAACGTCCTGACTTTC
abundance: .; j_gene: TRBJ2-2; d_gene: TRBD2; v_gene: TRBV9; len: 16; CDR3aa: CASSQTSGSYTGELFF; CDR3nt: TGTGCCAGCAGTCAAACTAGCGGGAGCTACACCGGGGAGCTGTTTTTT
abundance: .; j_gene: TRBJ2-3; d_gene: TRBD2; v_gene: TRBV27; len: 15; CDR3aa: CASRPGLAGASTQYF; CDR3nt: TGTGCCAGCAGGCCAGGACTAGCGGGGGCTAGTACGCAGTATTTT
abundance: .; j_gene: TRBJ2-7; d_gene: TRBD2; v_gene: TRBV7-7; len: 15; CDR3aa: CASSPLAGRPYEQYF; CDR3nt: TGTGCTAGCAGCCCCCTAGCGGGACGCCCCTACGAGCAGTACTTC
abundance: .; j_gene: TRBJ1-5; d_gene: .; v_gene: TRBV10-3; len: 14; CDR3aa: CAISDNLFGQPQHF; CDR3nt: TGTGCCATCAGTGACAATCTGTTCGGGCAGCCCCAGCATTTT
abundance: .; j_gene: TRBJ2-1; d_gene: .; v_gene: TRBV4-1; len: 12; CDR3aa: CASSATGNEQFF; CDR3nt: TGCGCCAGCAGTGCCACGGGCAATGAGCAGTTCTTC
abundance: .; j_gene: TRBJ2-1; d_gene: TRBD2; v_gene: TRBV7-9; len: 15; CDR3aa: CASSPTASGKNEQFF; CDR3nt: TGTGCCAGCAGCCCAACCGCTAGCGGGAAGAATGAGCAGTTCTTC
abundance: .; j_gene: TRBJ1-1; d_gene: TRBD1; v_gene: TRBV2; len: 14; CDR3aa: CASKDRGRIAEAFF; CDR3nt: TGTGCCAGCAAGGACAGGGGGCGCATCGCTGAAGCTTTCTTT
abundance: .; j_gene: TRBJ1-2; d_gene: .; v_gene: TRBV5-6; len: 14; CDR3aa: CASSTDRLGYGYTF; CDR3nt: TGTGCCAGCAGCACAGACAGGTTAGGCTATGGCTACACCTTC
abundance: many; j_gene: TRBJ2-3; d_gene: TRBD2; v_gene: TRBV19; len: 13; CDR3aa: CATLAGGGYTQYF; CDR3nt: TGTGCCACGCTAGCGGGAGGAGGATATACGCAGTATTTT
abundance: few; j_gene: TRBJ1-6; d_gene: .; v_gene: TRBV19; len: 13; CDR3aa: CASNGGSGSPLHF; CDR3nt: TGTGCCAGCAACGGGGGGTCCGGTTCACCCCTCCACTTT
abundance: .; j_gene: TRBJ2-7; d_gene: TRBD2; v_gene: TRBV7-2; len: 15; CDR3aa: CASTLDVSGMGEQYF; CDR3nt: TGTGCCAGCACCCTCGATGTGAGCGGGATGGGCGAGCAGTACTTC
abundance: few; j_gene: TRBJ1-4; d_gene: .; v_gene: TRBV27; len: 12; CDR3aa: CASSRVDEKLFF; CDR3nt: TGTGCCAGTAGCAGGGTTGATGAAAAACTGTTTTTT
abundance: .; j_gene: TRBJ2-1; d_gene: .; v_gene: TRBV3-1/TRBV3-2; len: 15; CDR3aa: CASSHASDFYNEQFF; CDR3nt: TGTGCCAGCAGCCATGCCTCGGACTTTTACAATGAGCAGTTCTTC
abundance: .; j_gene: TRBJ2-1; d_gene: TRBD1; v_gene: TRBV5-1; len: 16; CDR3aa: CASSLGGTGGYNEQFF; CDR3nt: TGCGCCAGCAGCTTGGGCGGGACAGGGGGCTACAATGAGCAGTTCTTC
abundance: .; j_gene: TRBJ2-3; d_gene: .; v_gene: TRBV5-1; len: 15; CDR3aa: CASSAQGNPTDTQYF; CDR3nt: TGCGCCAGCAGCGCACAGGGCAACCCCACAGATACGCAGTATTTT
abundance: once; j_gene: TRBJ2-5; d_gene: TRBD2; v_gene: TRBV19; len: 14; CDR3aa: CASSGTSGGETQYF; CDR3nt: TGTGCCAGTTCCGGGACTAGCGGCGGGGAGACCCAGTACTTC
abundance: .; j_gene: TRBJ2-5; d_gene: TRBD2; v_gene: TRBV5-1; len: 15; CDR3aa: CASSVGTSGQETQYF; CDR3nt: TGCGCCAGCAGTGTCGGGACTAGCGGACAAGAGACCCAGTACTTC
abundance: .; j_gene: TRBJ1-1; d_gene: TRBD1; v_gene: TRBV19; len: 14; CDR3aa: CASIPSAGGPEAFF; CDR3nt: TGTGCCAGTATCCCATCCGCAGGGGGCCCTGAAGCTTTCTTT
abundance: .; j_gene: TRBJ2-3; d_gene: TRBD1; v_gene: TRBV10-1; len: 15; CDR3aa: CASSEGQGAGDTQYF; CDR3nt: TGCGCCAGCAGTGAGGGACAGGGGGCTGGAGATACGCAGTATTTT
abundance: .; j_gene: TRBJ2-2; d_gene: TRBD2; v_gene: TRBV19; len: 15; CDR3aa: CASSPLAVNTGELFF; CDR3nt: TGTGCCAGTAGTCCGCTAGCGGTGAACACCGGGGAGCTGTTTTTT
abundance: .; j_gene: TRBJ2-3; d_gene: .; v_gene: TRBV19; len: 13; CDR3aa: CASSLLRADTQYF; CDR3nt: TGTGCCAGTAGCCTCCTGAGGGCAGATACGCAGTATTTT
abundance: .; j_gene: TRBJ2-3; d_gene: .; v_gene: TRBV7-9; len: 14; CDR3aa: CASSPGDPTDTQYF; CDR3nt: TGTGCCAGCAGCCCGGGGGACCCCACAGATACGCAGTATTTT
abundance: .; j_gene: TRBJ1-2; d_gene: TRBD1; v_gene: TRBV2; len: 15; CDR3aa: CASRERTGANYGYTF; CDR3nt: TGTGCCAGCAGGGAACGGACAGGGGCGAACTATGGCTACACCTTC
abundance: .; j_gene: TRBJ2-7; d_gene: TRBD1; v_gene: TRBV9; len: 15; CDR3aa: CASSVAWDRVGEQYF; CDR3nt: TGTGCCAGCAGCGTAGCTTGGGACAGGGTTGGCGAGCAGTACTTC
abundance: once; j_gene: TRBJ2-1; d_gene: .; v_gene: TRBV18; len: 16; CDR3aa: CASSPGSGVSYNEQFF; CDR3nt: TGTGCCAGCTCACCAGGTAGCGGAGTTTCCTACAATGAGCAGTTCTTC
abundance: .; j_gene: TRBJ2-7; d_gene: TRBD2; v_gene: TRBV20-1; len: 14; CDR3aa: CSASSLAGPGEQYF; CDR3nt: TGCAGTGCTAGTAGTCTAGCGGGACCGGGTGAGCAGTACTTC
abundance: few; j_gene: TRBJ1-1; d_gene: .; v_gene: TRBV5-1; len: 14; CDR3aa: CASSLGAGNTEAFF; CDR3nt: TGCGCCAGCAGCTTGGGTGCGGGGAACACTGAAGCTTTCTTT
abundance: once; j_gene: TRBJ2-2; d_gene: .; v_gene: TRBV19; len: 16; CDR3aa: CASSQTDSRVTGELFF; CDR3nt: TGTGCCAGTAGTCAAACCGACAGTAGGGTTACCGGGGAGCTGTTTTTT
abundance: .; j_gene: TRBJ2-1; d_gene: .; v_gene: TRBV12-3/TRBV12-4; len: 13; CDR3aa: CASSFGETNEQFF; CDR3nt: TGTGCCAGCAGTTTCGGGGAGACGAATGAGCAGTTCTTC
abundance: .; j_gene: TRBJ2-6; d_gene: .; v_gene: TRBV3-1/TRBV3-2; len: 17; CDR3aa: CASSQGQGGTGANVLTF; CDR3nt: TGTGCCAGCAGCCAAGGGCAGGGGGGAACTGGGGCCAACGTCCTGACTTTC
abundance: few; j_gene: TRBJ1-1; d_gene: .; v_gene: TRBV28; len: 12; CDR3aa: CASLNRDREAFF; CDR3nt: TGTGCCAGCCTAAACAGAGACAGGGAAGCTTTCTTT
abundance: .; j_gene: TRBJ2-1; d_gene: TRBD2; v_gene: TRBV15; len: 15; CDR3aa: CATSRSGSSYNEQFF; CDR3nt: TGTGCCACCAGCCGTAGCGGGAGCTCCTACAATGAGCAGTTCTTC
abundance: .; j_gene: TRBJ1-4; d_gene: .; v_gene: TRBV27; len: 15; CDR3aa: CASSPGWISNEKLFF; CDR3nt: TGTGCCAGCAGCCCGGGGTGGATCTCTAATGAAAAACTGTTTTTT
abundance: .; j_gene: TRBJ1-2; d_gene: TRBD1; v_gene: TRBV19; len: 14; CDR3aa: CASSIEGQGYGYTF; CDR3nt: TGTGCCAGTAGTATTGAAGGACAGGGGTATGGCTACACCTTC
abundance: .; j_gene: TRBJ1-6; d_gene: .; v_gene: TRBV9; len: 13; CDR3aa: CASSANYNSPLHF; CDR3nt: TGTGCCAGCAGCGCAAATTATAATTCACCCCTCCACTTT